One sample yielded the 20 T cell receptor beta chains listed below, sequenced in a study of T cells in Graves' hyperthyroidism and ophthalmopathy (dated by TCRdb to the late 2010s). The library was obtained by multiplex PCR. Sequenced on an Illumina HiSeq 2000. The TCR beta CDR3 regions were amplified from the RNA transcripts. For the first round of RT-PCR on the TCR CDR3, the HTBI primer set was used together with the Qiagen OneStep RT-PCR kit. TCRdb trimmed public reads at Q25 via fastp, called clones via MiXCR and kept in-frame beta chains. One record per CDR3 amino acid sequence lists the most common genes and DNA. This sample has 490,000 or so distinct CDR3 sequences in its table, and 20% to 25% of those were observed once. The top ten clones comprise 49% of the sample. The specimen sequenced was blood. The receptors derive from a woman between 65 and 79 years old with Graves' ophthalmopathy.

This clonotype was found many times. The chain employs TRBV12-3 or TRBV12-4 and TRBJ1-1; 9 nucleotides match TRBD1. After removal of 6 bases from V and 0 bases from J, the junction contained 5 bases not matched to a gene. The CDR3 has 15 residues. CDR3 bases: TGTGCCAGCAGCTTACAGGGGGCTCTGAACACTGAAGCTTTCTTT. Its protein is CASSLQGALNTEAFF.

This clonotype was picked up a small number of times. The V gene is TRBV28, the J gene TRBJ2-7; D is undetermined. Germline V gives CDR1 MDHEN, CDR2 SYDVKM. V dropped 2 bases and J dropped 6 bases, with 8 bases sitting between them. The CDR3 is 12 amino acids. The CDR3 nucleotides read TGTGCCAGCAGTTTAAGGCAGAGCGAGCAGTACTTC. It translates to CASSLRQSEQYF.

This clonotype was seen many times. This rearrangement joins TRBV7-3 to TRBJ2-5; D is undetermined. Germline V lookup: CDR1 SGHTA, CDR2 FQGTGA. CDR3 size: 13 residues. The V end lost 1 base, the J end lost 5 bases, and 8 bases lay between the germline ends. CDR3 nucleotides: TGTGCCAGCAGCTTAAGGGGAAGGGAGACCCAGTACTTC. Its protein is CASSLRGRETQYF.

This clonotype was found a few times. The chain links TRBV7-2 to TRBJ1-2, with TRBD1 matching over 7 bases. V lost 5 bases to trimming and J lost 4 bases; unmatched junction nucleotides: 4. The CDR3 is 13 residues long. The germline V gene encodes CDR1 SGHTA and CDR2 FQGNSA. In nucleotides, the CDR3 is TGTGCCAGCAGCCACGGACAGGCCTATGGCTACACCTTC. Its protein product is CASSHGQAYGYTF.

This chain uses TRBV29-1 with TRBJ2-6, with a possible D match to TRBD1 (6 bases). CDR3 length: 13 residues. CDR1 is SQVTM, CDR2 ANQGSEA, per germline. Between the trimmed V and J ends, which lost 6 bases and 4 bases, there was a span of 10 bases. CDR3 in amino acids: CSVYRDGANVLTF. CDR3 nucleotides: TGCAGCGTGTACAGGGACGGGGCCAACGTCCTGACTTTC. The full variable domain, with the rest looked up from reference TRBV29-1 and TRBJ2-6, is SAVISQKPSRDICQRGTSLTIQCQVDSQVTMMFWYRQQPGQSLTLIATANQGSEATYESGFVIDKFPISRPNLTFSTLTVSNMSPEDSSIYLCSVYRDGANVLTFGAGSRLTVL.

V and J are TRBV6-2 or TRBV6-3 and TRBJ2-1; 7 bases align to TRBD1. This CDR3 spans 14 amino acids. CDR1 is MNHEY and CDR2 is SVGEGT in the germline V gene. Germline trimming cut 7 bases from V and 8 bases from J; bases unmatched to any gene: 11. CDR3 sequence (DNA): TGTGCCAGCACCAAGACAGGGATCCGCTATGAGCAGTTCTTC. Translated: CASTKTGIRYEQFF.

Remarks on this clonotype: This could be a read error, since a much larger clone is one nucleotide away. The rearrangement joins TRBV7-2 to TRBJ2-7, with a possible D match to TRBD1 (5 bases). Germline V gene sequence: CDR1 SGHTA, CDR2 FQGNSA. V lost 5 bases to trimming and J lost 6 bases, with 8 bases between them. CDR3 length equals 11 residues. In DNA, the CDR3 is TGTGCCAGCAGCCATCAGGGCGAGCAGTACTTC. It codes for CASSHQGEQYF.

V is TRBV5-5 and J is TRBJ2-1; TRBD1 matches 10 bases. The J segment lost 6 bases and the V segment lost 4 bases, leaving 10 bases of the junction unmatched. CDR1 and CDR2 from the germline V gene are SGHKS and YYEKEE (reference sequence). This CDR3 is 16 amino acids long. In DNA, the CDR3 is TGTGCCAGCAGCCTCAGGACAGGGGGATCAGGCAATGAGCAGTTCTTC. Protein sequence: CASSLRTGGSGNEQFF.

V and J are TRBV20-1 and TRBJ2-6, with 9 bases that match TRBD1. Trimming removed 5 bases from V and 3 bases from J; junction bases left unmatched: 5. Germline V CDR1 and CDR2: DFQATT, SNEGSKA (reference sequence). This CDR3 comprises 15 residues. CDR3 sequence (DNA): TGCAGTGCTCAACAGGGGGCGCATGGGGCCAACGTCCTGACTTTC. Translated: CSAQQGAHGANVLTF.

This clonotype has a single count. The rearrangement joins TRBV3-1 to TRBJ2-7, with D unclear. The V gene's germline CDR1 is LGHDT and CDR2 YNNKEL (reference sequence). The V gene lost 2 bases and the J gene lost 2 bases, with 4 bases spanning the gap. The CDR3 spans 12 residues. The CDR3 nucleotides are TGTGCCAGCAGCCAACCGCCCTACGAGCAGTACTTC. It yields the protein CASSQPPYEQYF.

There are a few counts of this clonotype. The V and J genes are TRBV7-2 and TRBJ2-7; TRBD2 is a possible D gene (5 bases). The CDR3 is made up of 14 amino acids. Per germline, CDR1 SGHTA and CDR2 FQGNSA. Trimming pared 5 bases from V and 3 bases from J, leaving 14 bases between. The CDR3 is CASSKRGFVYEQYF. The CDR3 coding sequence is TGTGCCAGCAGCAAAAGAGGGTTTGTCTACGAGCAGTACTTC.

This clonotype showed up many times. The chain employs TRBV29-1 and TRBJ1-1, with TRBD1 matching over 9 bases. The V gene end was trimmed by 6 bases and the J gene end by 4 bases; junction bases not matched to a gene: 6. Germline CDR1 SQVTM, CDR2 ANQGSEA. The CDR3 is made up of 13 amino acids. The CDR3 DNA is TGCAGCGTGCTACAGGGGGCAGGCACTGAAGCTTTCTTT. It is translated as CSVLQGAGTEAFF. Complete variable domain (other parts from reference TRBV29-1 and TRBJ1-1): SAVISQKPSRDICQRGTSLTIQCQVDSQVTMMFWYRQQPGQSLTLIATANQGSEATYESGFVIDKFPISRPNLTFSTLTVSNMSPEDSSIYLCSVLQGAGTEAFFGQGTRLTVV.

This clonotype was picked up many times. This chain uses TRBV20-1 with TRBJ2-3; 11 bases align to TRBD2. The junction had 2 bases not matched to a gene; V was cut back by 5 bases and J by 1 base. This CDR3 is built from 14 residues. Germline CDR1 is DFQATT and CDR2 is SNEGSKA (reference sequence). For the CDR3, the DNA is TGCAGTGCTCAGGGACTAGCGGGCACAGATACGCAGTATTTT. Its protein product is CSAQGLAGTDTQYF.

V usage is TRBV7-9 and J usage is TRBJ2-1; TRBD2 matches 11 bases. The CDR3 is made up of 17 amino acids. V lost 1 base, J lost 4 bases, and 6 bases stayed unmatched. Germline values: CDR1 SEHNR, CDR2 FQNEAQ (reference sequence). The CDR3 region is CASSLETSGIGYNEQFF. The CDR3 bases are TGTGCCAGCAGCTTAGAGACTAGCGGGATAGGTTACAATGAGCAGTTCTTC.

This clonotype was found a few times. V gene TRBV28 combines with J gene TRBJ2-7, with D hard to call. CDR3 length: 11 amino acids. The germline V gene has CDR1 MDHEN and CDR2 SYDVKM. V shed 3 bases and J shed 6 bases, with 6 bases lying between them. CDR3 sequence reads: CASSLSFEQYF. In nucleotides, the CDR3 is TGTGCCAGCAGTTTGAGTTTCGAGCAGTACTTC.

The chain has TRBV7-3 and TRBJ2-1, with D possibly TRBD2 on 5 matching bases. Trimming cost V 1 base and J 4 bases, with 14 bases left between them. In germline, CDR1 is SGHTA, CDR2 FQGTGA. This CDR3 has 16 residues. The CDR3: CASSLRAIAPYNEQFF. Here the CDR3 DNA reads TGTGCCAGCAGCTTAAGGGCTATAGCGCCGTACAATGAGCAGTTCTTC.

This clonotype was recorded many times. The chain carries TRBV7-2 and TRBJ1-1; no firm D call. V was shortened by 0 bases and J by 5 bases, with 13 bases between the two germline ends. CDR1 and CDR2 from the germline V gene are SGHTA and FQGNSA. The CDR3 consists of 15 residues. DNA for the CDR3: TGTGCCAGCAGCTTAGCGGCGGGTGTTGATACTGAAGCTTTCTTT. Protein product: CASSLAAGVDTEAFF. Looking up the rest from reference TRBV7-2 and TRBJ1-1 gives the full variable domain: GAGVSQSPSNKVTEKGKDVELRCDPISGHTALYWYRQSLGQGLEFLIYFQGNSAPDKSGLPSDRFSAERTGGSVSTLTIQRTQQEDSAVYLCASSLAAGVDTEAFFGQGTRLTVV.

This clonotype was counted a few times. Since a much larger clone is just one base distant, this may be a read error. The rearrangement links TRBV2 to TRBJ2-2; a weak D match, TRBD1 (6 bases). Per the germline V gene, CDR1 is SNHLY and CDR2 is FYNNEI. V gave up 8 bases and J gave up 5 bases, with 9 bases separating them. This CDR3 is 12 amino acids long. CDR3 DNA sequence: TGTGCCAGCGGACAGAGGACCGGGGAGCTGTTTTTT. This codes for CASGQRTGELFF. The full variable domain, rest sourced from reference TRBV2 and TRBJ2-2, is EPEVTQTPSHQVTQMGQEVILRCVPISNHLYFYWYRQILGQKVEFLVSFYNNEISEKSEIFDDQFSVERPDGSNFTLKIRSTKLEDSAMYFCASGQRTGELFFGEGSRLTVL.

The gene calls are TRBV6-1 and TRBJ1-4, with no clear D. The germline V gene has CDR1 MNHNS and CDR2 SASEGT. This CDR3 spans 14 amino acids. The V gene lost 2 bases and the J gene lost 7 bases, with 11 bases spanning the gap. The CDR3 here is CASSETMRSEKLFF. CDR3 bases: TGTGCCAGCAGTGAAACGATGAGGTCTGAAAAACTGTTTTTT.

The chain has TRBV5-1 and TRBJ1-1, with 8 bases that match TRBD1. After removal of 4 bases from V and 7 bases from J, the junction contained 9 bases not matched to a gene. CDR3 length: 14 residues. From germline, CDR1 is SGHRS and CDR2 YFSETQ. The CDR3, as DNA: TGCGCCAGCAGCCACCAGGACAGGGCCGTTGAAGCTTTCTTT. Translating gives CASSHQDRAVEAFF. The whole variable domain, remainder taken from reference TRBV5-1 and TRBJ1-1, is KAGVTQTPRYLIKTRGQQVTLSCSPISGHRSVSWYQQTPGQGLQFLFEYFSETQRNKGNFPGRFSGRQFSNSRSEMNVSTLELGDSALYLCASSHQDRAVEAFFGQGTRLTVV.